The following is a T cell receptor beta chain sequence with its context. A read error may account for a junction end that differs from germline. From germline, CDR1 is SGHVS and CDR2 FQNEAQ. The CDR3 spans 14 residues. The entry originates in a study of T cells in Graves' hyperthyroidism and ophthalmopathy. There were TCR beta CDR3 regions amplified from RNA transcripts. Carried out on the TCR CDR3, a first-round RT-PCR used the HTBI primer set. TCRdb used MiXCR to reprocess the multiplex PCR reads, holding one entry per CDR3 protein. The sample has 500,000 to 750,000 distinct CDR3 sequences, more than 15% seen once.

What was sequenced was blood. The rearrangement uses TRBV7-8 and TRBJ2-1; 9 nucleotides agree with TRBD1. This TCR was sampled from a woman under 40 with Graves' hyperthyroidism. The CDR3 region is CASSQRQGGYEQFF. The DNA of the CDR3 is TGCGCCAGCAGCCAGAGACAGGGGGGCTATGAGCAGTTCTTC.